This entry describes one T cell receptor (beta chain). The antigen is not known. The V gene's germline CDR1 is MDHEN and CDR2 SYDVKM. This CDR3 is built from 13 residues. Trimming removed 10 bases from V and 4 bases from J, with 13 bases in between. Study-wide results and caveats: The TCR gene usage of tumor memory CD4+ T cells clustered together with blood and lymph node memory CD4+ cells and with lymph node naive CD4+ cells.

TCRdb reprocessed the 5' RACE reads via MiXCR and lists one record per CDR3 protein. The sample has about 46,000 distinct CDR3 sequences; roughly 28% are singletons. The TCR was taken from a female donor with breast cancer. This sequence joins TRBV28 and TRBJ2-2; D call uncertain. The sequenced sample was naive CD4+ T cells sorted from blood. Subset meaning: naive CD4+ T cells, CD4+CD45RA+CD25-. The chain's CDR3 is CATPRPATGELFF. CDR3 bases: TGTGCCACCCCAAGACCGGCCACCGGGGAGCTGTTTTTT.